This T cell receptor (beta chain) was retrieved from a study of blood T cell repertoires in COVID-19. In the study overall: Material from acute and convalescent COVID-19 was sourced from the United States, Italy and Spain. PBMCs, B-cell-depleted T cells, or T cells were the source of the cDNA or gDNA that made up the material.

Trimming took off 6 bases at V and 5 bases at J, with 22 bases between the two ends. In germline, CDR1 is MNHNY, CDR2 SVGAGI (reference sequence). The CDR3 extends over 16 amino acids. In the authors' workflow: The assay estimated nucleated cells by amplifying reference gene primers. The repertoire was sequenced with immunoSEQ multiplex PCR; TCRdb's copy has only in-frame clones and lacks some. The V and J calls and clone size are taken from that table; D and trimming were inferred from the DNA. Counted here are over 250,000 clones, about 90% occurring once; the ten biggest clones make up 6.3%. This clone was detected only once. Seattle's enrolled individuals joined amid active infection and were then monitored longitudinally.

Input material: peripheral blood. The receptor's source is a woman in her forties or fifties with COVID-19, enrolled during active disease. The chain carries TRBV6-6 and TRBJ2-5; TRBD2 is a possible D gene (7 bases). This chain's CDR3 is CASSPRGGGGSETQYF. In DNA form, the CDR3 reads TGTGCCAGCAGCCCTAGAGGGGGGGGAGGATCTGAGACCCAGTACTTC.